This is a list of T cell receptor beta chains from one sample in a study of cytomegalovirus exposure and HLA in healthy donors. Method: immunoSEQ multiplex PCR; TCRdb's copy keeps in-frame clones and lacks some. The sample records roughly 120,000 clones, 85% to 90% being singletons. The sequenced material came from PBMCs. These receptors came from a woman younger than 30 in good health and CMV-seronegative. Both conserved end residues are part of each CDR3. The D gene is left open where the match is weak. Clone size is shown for a subset of rows, as once, few, many or a class of expanded clone.

J	D	V	size	CDR3	DNA
TRBJ2-5	TRBD1	TRBV19	few	CASSIGQGLAETQYF	TGTGCCAGTAGTATCGGACAGGGGTTAGCGGAGACCCAGTACTTC
TRBJ2-1	TRBD2	TRBV6-6	NA	CASSPNSGGAGEQFF	TGTGCCAGCAGTCCCAATAGCGGGGGGGCCGGTGAGCAGTTCTTC
TRBJ2-1	NA	TRBV29-1	NA	CSVNRDTYNEQFF	TGCAGCGTTAACAGGGATACCTACAATGAGCAGTTCTTC
TRBJ1-4	NA	TRBV5-1	NA	CASSPSAATNEKLFF	TGCGCCAGCAGCCCGTCCGCAGCAACTAATGAAAAACTGTTTTTT
TRBJ2-3	NA	TRBV21-1	once	CASSITQAMVADTQYF	TGTGCCAGCAGCATCACACAGGCAATGGTCGCAGATACGCAGTATTTT
TRBJ1-4	TRBD1	TRBV11-2	NA	CASSLDQFRGQGLNEKLFF	TGTGCCAGCAGCTTAGATCAATTCAGAGGACAGGGTCTAAATGAAAAACTGTTTTTT
TRBJ1-1	NA	TRBV18	NA	CASSPPGGDEAFF	TGTGCCAGCTCACCACCCGGGGGTGATGAAGCTTTCTTT
TRBJ2-5	TRBD2	TRBV27	NA	CASRTSGGVQETQYF	TGTGCCAGCAGGACAAGCGGGGGTGTACAAGAGACCCAGTACTTC
TRBJ2-3	TRBD2	TRBV6-7	NA	CASSYSKAGDTDTQYF	TGTGCCAGCAGTTACTCGAAAGCGGGGGACACAGATACGCAGTATTTT
TRBJ1-5	NA	TRBV18	NA	CASSQGQSWAQHF	TGTGCCAGCTCGCAAGGACAGTCCTGGGCCCAGCATTTT
TRBJ2-7	TRBD2	TRBV7-2	few	CASSLVASGGQYEQYF	TGTGCCAGCAGCCTTGTGGCCTCGGGGGGGCAATACGAGCAGTACTTC
TRBJ1-2	NA	TRBV6-6	NA	CASSPPGGGSDGYTF	TGTGCCAGCAGTCCCCCCGGAGGAGGTTCTGATGGCTACACCTTC
TRBJ2-3	NA	TRBV7-2	NA	CAGTSQGPTDTQYF	TGTGCCGGCACCTCTCAGGGGCCCACAGATACGCAGTATTTT
TRBJ2-2	TRBD2	TRBV28	NA	CASKASGNTGELFF	TGTGCCAGCAAGGCTAGCGGTAACACCGGGGAGCTGTTTTTT
TRBJ2-1	TRBD2	TRBV6-5	NA	CASSLAGTSDEQFF	TGTGCCAGCAGTCTAGCGGGGACCAGCGATGAGCAGTTCTTC
TRBJ1-2	NA	TRBV6-1	NA	CASTLLGGDFRGYTF	TGTGCCAGCACTCTCCTAGGGGGAGATTTCCGCGGCTACACCTTC
TRBJ1-2	TRBD1	TRBV6-5	once	CASMQQGRNFGYTF	TGTGCCAGCATGCAACAGGGGAGGAATTTTGGCTACACCTTC
TRBJ2-2	TRBD2	TRBV13	NA	CASSSPAGGGELFF	TGTGCCAGCAGCTCACCTGCGGGGGGTGGGGAGCTGTTTTTT
TRBJ1-2	NA	TRBV2	NA	CASSATGNPNYGYTF	TGTGCCAGCAGTGCCACAGGGAACCCTAACTATGGCTACACCTTC
TRBJ2-7	TRBD1	TRBV5-4	NA	CASSRDRGGSYEQYF	TGTGCCAGCAGCAGGGACAGGGGTGGCTCCTACGAGCAGTACTTC
TRBJ1-5	TRBD1	TRBV2	NA	CASRTGTGEAYSNQPQHF	TGTGCCAGCAGGACCGGGACAGGGGAAGCATATAGCAATCAGCCCCAGCATTTT
TRBJ2-2	NA	TRBV9	NA	CASSPQPPVATGELFF	TGTGCCAGCAGCCCTCAACCTCCAGTAGCCACCGGGGAGCTGTTTTTT
TRBJ1-6	NA	TRBV27	NA	CASSMIRGFGRPSYNSPLHF	TGTGCCAGCAGCATGATAAGGGGGTTTGGACGTCCGTCCTATAATTCACCCCTCCACTTT